One and the same sample provided the 25 T cell receptor beta chains below, sequenced in a study of breast tumors, draining lymph nodes, adjacent tissues listed by TCRdb under 2016. Libraries were prepared through multiplex PCR. Reads for this sample came from an Illumina HiSeq 2000. TCRdb cleaned the public reads at Q25 with fastp, built clones with MiXCR and kept in-frame beta chains. Under each unique CDR3 protein, matching rows form one entry showing the most common genes and DNA. The sample table lists about 230,000 distinct CDR3 sequences, approximately 31% of them with a count of one. Around 1.5% of the sample goes to the ten largest clones. The lymph node samples were taken from the axillary draining lymph nodes of breast cancer patients. Source material: axillary lymph node tissue. Receptors originate from a female donor with breast cancer. Some clones in this sample may be carry-over from other donors' samples.

This clonotype was counted ten times or more. The genes are TRBV20-1 and TRBJ2-1; D not certain. V lost 3 bases to trimming and J lost 0 bases, with 12 bases between them. The germline gives CDR1 DFQATT, CDR2 SNEGSKA (reference sequence). CDR3 length: 15 amino acids. The CDR3 loop is CSASAPGVSYNEQFF. The CDR3 DNA sequence: TGCAGTGCTAGCGCACCGGGCGTCTCCTACAATGAGCAGTTCTTC.

In its sample, this clonotype was seen many times. The rearrangement joins TRBV19 to TRBJ1-4, with D unclear. This CDR3 region has 14 residues. Germline loops: CDR1 LNHDA, CDR2 SQIVND (reference sequence). With 3 bases removed from V and 0 bases from J, the gap between germline ends came to 5 bases. The CDR3: CASSIGATNEKLFF. The CDR3, as DNA: TGTGCCAGTAGTATTGGGGCAACTAATGAAAAACTGTTTTTT.

This clonotype occurred many times. The V gene is TRBV7-2, the J gene TRBJ1-2; D is possibly TRBD1 (6 bases). V was cut by 1 base and J by 8 bases, with 17 bases left in between. In germline, CDR1 is SGHTA, CDR2 FQGNSA. The CDR3 has 15 amino acids. The CDR3 sequence is CASSLVSGASMGYTF. As DNA, the CDR3 is TGTGCCAGCAGCTTAGTATCGGGGGCGTCTATGGGCTACACCTTC. Variable domain in full (rest from reference TRBV7-2 and TRBJ1-2): GAGVSQSPSNKVTEKGKDVELRCDPISGHTALYWYRQSLGQGLEFLIYFQGNSAPDKSGLPSDRFSAERTGGSVSTLTIQRTQQEDSAVYLCASSLVSGASMGYTFGSGTRLTVV.

On this clonotype itself: A much larger clone lies a single base off, so this may be a read error. The chain links TRBV5-5 to TRBJ1-4, with D possibly TRBD1 on 6 matching bases. Per the germline V gene, CDR1 is SGHKS and CDR2 is YYEKEE (reference sequence). There are 17 residues in the CDR3. The DNA for the CDR3 is TGTGCCAGCAGCTTGGGAGGACAGAGAGCAACTAATGAAAAACTGTCTTTT. Amino acid sequence: CASSLGGQRATNEKLSF.

This clonotype was picked up many times. This rearrangement joins TRBV6-2 or TRBV6-3 to TRBJ1-5; maybe TRBD1 (5 bases). Germline values: CDR1 MNHEY, CDR2 SVGEGT. There are 14 residues in the CDR3. The ends were cut back, 9 bases at V and 2 bases at J, with 14 bases in the middle. CDR3 residues: CASSGTLRNQPQHF. For the CDR3, the DNA is TGTGCCAGTTCTGGGACGCTCCGCAATCAGCCCCAGCATTTT.

This clonotype was observed at least ten times. The chain has TRBV5-8 and TRBJ2-3; D gene uncertain. Trimming removed 7 bases at V and 7 bases at J, with 10 bases between. The CDR3 sequence is 11 residues long. Per the germline V gene, CDR1 is SGHTS and CDR2 is YDEGEE. The CDR3 DNA follows: TGTGCCAGCTTATTGAGGAATACGCAGTATTTT. Its protein product is CASLLRNTQYF.

This clonotype was detected ten times or more. This chain connects TRBV6-6 to TRBJ1-6; D gene unclear. The V gene's germline CDR1 is MNHNY and CDR2 SVGAGI (reference sequence). V was trimmed by 0 bases and J by 9 bases, leaving 3 bases between them. This CDR3 region has 12 residues. Written as DNA, the CDR3 is TGTGCCAGCAGTTACTCGGGTTCACCCCTCCACTTT. It codes for CASSYSGSPLHF.

V usage is TRBV20-1 and J usage is TRBJ2-6; unclear D gene. The germline CDR1 and CDR2 sequences are DFQATT and SNEGSKA (reference sequence). This CDR3 has 15 residues. V dropped 4 bases and J dropped 0 bases, with 10 bases sitting between them. The CDR3 bases are TGCAGTGCTACCGGAAGGAGCTCTGGGGCCAACGTCCTGACTTTC. Amino acids: CSATGRSSGANVLTF.

This clonotype was detected ten times or more. The chain joins TRBV24-1 to TRBJ2-7; D unresolved. CDR1 and CDR2 from the germline V gene are KGHDR and SFDVKD. The CDR3 is 14 amino acids. V lost 2 bases and J 0 bases, leaving 7 bases between the germline ends. CDR3 amino acids: CATSDSLRSYEQYF. The DNA of the CDR3 is TGTGCCACCAGTGATTCCCTGCGCTCCTACGAGCAGTACTTC.

The chain joins TRBV20-1 to TRBJ2-3; 7 nucleotides agree with TRBD1. Per germline, CDR1 DFQATT and CDR2 SNEGSKA (reference sequence). The V segment lost 3 bases and the J segment 1 base; nucleotides outside the gene matches: 13. This CDR3 is built from 17 residues. The CDR3 region is CSARRHTGAQGTDTQYF. CDR3 bases: TGCAGTGCTAGGAGACACACAGGGGCGCAGGGCACAGATACGCAGTATTTT.

This clonotype was seen more than once but under ten times. The chain combines TRBV3-1 with TRBJ2-3, with 9 bases matching TRBD1. The germline gives CDR1 LGHDT, CDR2 YNNKEL (reference sequence). The trim removed 7 bases at V and 3 bases at J, leaving 14 bases unmatched. There are 17 residues in the CDR3. As DNA, the CDR3 is TGTGCCAGCATGCAGGGGAAAGGGACAGGGTGGACAGATACGCAGTATTTT. This gives the protein CASMQGKGTGWTDTQYF.

The chain is built from TRBV28 and TRBJ2-4; TRBD2 aligns across 7 bases. Looked up from germline, CDR1 is MDHEN and CDR2 is SYDVKM. This CDR3 has 13 amino acids. V shed 8 bases and J 2 bases; nucleotides not matched to a gene: 3. Here the CDR3 reads CASGGGPKNIQYF. CDR3 nucleotide sequence: TGTGCCAGCGGGGGGGGTCCCAAAAACATTCAGTACTTC. Drawing the rest from reference TRBV28 and TRBJ2-4, the complete variable domain is DVKVTQSSRYLVKRTGEKVFLECVQDMDHENMFWYRQDPGLGLRLIYFSYDVKMKEKGDIPEGYSVSREKKERFSLILESASTNQTSMYLCASGGGPKNIQYFGAGTRLSVL.

The V gene is TRBV7-9, the J gene TRBJ2-1, with D possibly matching TRBD2 (6 bases). The V end lost 9 bases, the J end lost 8 bases, and 17 bases lay between the germline ends. This CDR3 is 13 amino acids long. Germline V gives CDR1 SEHNR, CDR2 FQNEAQ (reference sequence). CDR3 in amino acids: CASNHGGYDEQFF. CDR3 nucleotide sequence: TGTGCCAGTAACCACGGGGGTTACGATGAGCAGTTCTTC.

The chain is built from TRBV5-5 and TRBJ1-5; 11 bases match TRBD1. The CDR3 runs to 14 residues. The V gene end was trimmed by 1 base and the J gene end by 14 bases; junction bases not matched to a gene: 8. Looked up from germline, CDR1 is SGHKS and CDR2 is YYEKEE (reference sequence). The DNA for the CDR3 is TGTGCCAGCAGCTTGATGGACAGGGGGCAATACGAGCATTTT. Protein: CASSLMDRGQYEHF.

This clonotype appeared a few times. The J gene is TRBJ1-1, the V gene TRBV7-9; perhaps TRBD1 as D (6 bases). Germline CDR1 SEHNR, CDR2 FQNEAQ (reference sequence). The length of the CDR3 is 15 residues. The V end lost 0 bases, the J end lost 6 bases, and 14 bases lay between the germline ends. The CDR3 loop is CASSLAGRGAPEAFF. In DNA, the CDR3 is TGTGCCAGCAGCTTAGCAGGGCGGGGGGCCCCTGAAGCTTTCTTT.

Comment on this clonotype: A much bigger clone sits one base away, suggesting this may be a read error. The chain has TRBV3-1 and TRBJ2-1; TRBD2 matches 7 bases. Germline V gives CDR1 LGHDT, CDR2 YNNKEL (reference sequence). This CDR3 has 14 residues. The CDR3 bases are TGTGCCACCAGCCAACTCAGGGTGGCGGGAGTGGTGTTCTTC. Its protein product is CATSQLRVAGVVFF.

The table lists this clonotype with many counts. The V gene is TRBV7-3, the J gene TRBJ2-1; a possible D gene is TRBD1 (6 bases). The V gene's germline CDR1 is SGHTA and CDR2 FQGTGA. The V gene lost 5 bases and the J gene lost 1 base, with 21 bases spanning the gap. There are 18 residues in the CDR3. CDR3 protein: CASSPTTGNQGSYNEQFF. In DNA form, the CDR3 reads TGTGCCAGCAGCCCTACAACTGGGAATCAGGGGTCCTACAATGAGCAGTTCTTC.

About this clonotype itself: This clone may be a read error of a much larger clone one base away. The CDR3 end shows no conserved phenylalanine or tryptophan, and so a read error is likely. Here the CDR3 reads CASSISQGTLEQYS. DNA of the CDR3: TGTGCCAGCAGCATATCACAGGGGACACTCGAGCAGTACTCC. This chain joins TRBV6-5 and TRBJ2-7; 7 bases match TRBD1. The J segment lost 6 bases and the V segment lost 6 bases, leaving 11 bases of the junction unmatched. The CDR3 is made up of 14 amino acids. Germline V lookup: CDR1 MNHEY, CDR2 SVGAGI.

In its sample, this clonotype was seen many times. The chain combines TRBV2 with TRBJ2-5; the match to TRBD2 covers 14 bases. Trimming at V came to 7 bases and at J to 4 bases, leaving 2 bases not matched to a gene. This CDR3 region has 14 residues. Germline V gene data show CDR1 as SNHLY and CDR2 as FYNNEI. As DNA, the CDR3 is TGTGCCAGCAAGGGACTAGCGGGAGTAGAGACCCAGTACTTC. It translates to CASKGLAGVETQYF.

The chain combines TRBV20-1 with TRBJ2-1; 10 positions agree with TRBD2. The CDR3 covers 14 residues. Unmatched junction bases numbered 8, after V lost 3 bases and J lost 9 bases. Germline V gene sequence: CDR1 DFQATT, CDR2 SNEGSKA (reference sequence). As DNA, the CDR3 is TGCAGTGCTAGCGGCCCCCTAGCGGGAGCTGAGCAGTTCTTC. Amino acids: CSASGPLAGAEQFF.

This clonotype was seen a few times. Being one base from a much bigger clone, this may be a read error. The genes are TRBV11-2 and TRBJ2-1, with D unresolved. V dropped 1 base and J dropped 6 bases, with 13 bases sitting between them. CDR1 is SGHAT, CDR2 FQNNGV, per germline. The CDR3 consists of 15 residues. The CDR3 DNA follows: TGTGCCAGCAGCTTAGTTTTCGGACCTTCCAATGAGCAGTTCTTC. It encodes CASSLVFGPSNEQFF.

In its sample, this clonotype was seen many times. V is TRBV20-1 and J is TRBJ2-1, with D possibly being TRBD2 (7 bases). The ends were cut back, 1 base at V and 2 bases at J, with 12 bases in the middle. The germline gives CDR1 DFQATT, CDR2 SNEGSKA (reference sequence). The length of the CDR3 is 15 residues. This CDR3 reads CSARGGGATYNEQFF. The CDR3 nucleotides read TGCAGTGCTAGAGGGGGGGGGGCCACCTACAATGAGCAGTTCTTC.

The sample holds many counts of this clonotype. The chain couples TRBV7-9 to TRBJ2-6, with 9 positions matching TRBD1. In germline, CDR1 is SEHNR, CDR2 FQNEAQ (reference sequence). This CDR3 has 15 amino acids. Unmatched junction bases numbered 1, after V lost 5 bases and J lost 2 bases. The CDR3 sequence is CASSRDRAGANVLTF. DNA of the CDR3: TGTGCCAGCAGCCGGGACAGGGCTGGGGCCAACGTCCTGACTTTC.

This clonotype came up a few times. The rearrangement links TRBV13 to TRBJ2-7; 11 bases match TRBD2. With V trimmed by 6 bases and J by 4 bases, 17 bases remained unmatched. The CDR3 runs 18 residues. From germline, CDR1 is PRHDT and CDR2 FYEKMQ (reference sequence). The chain's CDR3 is CASRGPGTSGPNFYEQYF. The CDR3 bases are TGTGCCAGCAGAGGGCCCGGGACTAGCGGTCCAAATTTTTACGAGCAGTACTTC.

In this sample, this clonotype turned up a few times. This may be a read error, as it is one base from a much larger clone. V is TRBV9 and J is TRBJ2-1; 8 bases fit TRBD2. The CDR3 extends over 15 amino acids. The germline V gene has CDR1 SGDLS and CDR2 YYNGEE. This CDR3 reads CASGVGSGVYNEQFF. The CDR3 DNA sequence: TGTGCCAGCGGCGTAGGTAGCGGGGTCTACAATGAGCAGTTCTTC.